This T cell receptor (beta chain) derives from a study of regulatory T cells in long-lasting Graves disease. Time point: persistent/refractory GD, antithyroid drugs over 5 years with positive TRAb. Preparation of the TCR library used RNA extracted from PBMCs. Study-level points and caveats: Small sample size may have lowered accuracy. Persistent Graves' patients showed less TCR diversity than newly diagnosed ones.

Arm-PCR of CDR3 regions and iRepertoire HTBI primers were used to build TCR beta libraries. In TCRdb, the multiplex PCR reads were re-called with MiXCR into one record per CDR3 protein. The sample shows 600,000 to 800,000 distinct CDR3 sequences, 25% to 30% of them seen only once. Notes on this clonotype: Its antigen remains unidentified.

This receptor was identified in a female donor with Graves disease. Here the sequenced sample was peripheral blood mononuclear cells (PBMCs), taken when the disease was refractory, from a patient treated with antithyroid drugs.

CDR3 sequence reads: CASSPTGVLSPLHF. The CDR3 DNA follows: TGTGCCAGCAGCCCGACAGGGGTCCTCTCACCCCTCCACTTT. V and J are TRBV3-1 and TRBJ1-6, with 8 bases identical to TRBD1. This CDR3 contains 14 residues. Per germline, CDR1 LGHDT and CDR2 YNNKEL (reference sequence). The trim removed 4 bases at V and 10 bases at J, leaving 6 bases unmatched.